This T cell receptor (beta chain) was sequenced for a study of blood T cell repertoires in COVID-19 (dated by TCRdb to 2019 to 2021). A note on the overall study: Samples covering the acute and convalescent phases of COVID-19 were provided by collaborators in the United States, Italy and Spain. The sample metadata nearly always contained a de-identified subject ID, COVID-19 status, age in years and sex. A freely available public database, intended as a resource for researchers studying the immune response to SARS-CoV-2, is where the repertoires were released. Subjects who had been exposed to COVID-19, were actively infected with it, or had recovered from it provided the deeply sampled blood TCRbeta repertoires that made up the dataset. Where available, HLA class I and class II types were obtained from metadata supplied by the sample provider rather than from assay-based typing. The samples were drawn from the first 160 participants of the ongoing ImmuneRACE study and from over 950 subjects provided by 6 global collaborators. The prospective study material was composed of cDNA or gDNA derived from T cells, B-cell-depleted T cells, or PBMCs. Study-wide findings and limitations: The quantity of clinical and demographic metadata differed by source and by participant and was supplied without curation.

Samples from volunteer blood donors who had recovered from COVID-19 were contributed by a second Seattle source. Each collaborating institution followed its own protocols to collect whole blood in K2EDTA tubes. For TCRbeta analysis, collaborator samples were shipped as frozen whole blood, as isolated PBMCs, or as DNA extracted from either sample type. TCRbeta CDR3 regions were amplified from genomic DNA by means of the immunoSEQ Assay, a bias-controlled multiplex PCR. The source study handled its data this way. The number of nucleated cells in each sample was estimated by amplification of reference gene primers within the assay. To quantify the absolute abundance of each unique TCRbeta CDR3 rearrangement, sequence reads were collapsed and filtered. For each sample, productive Simpson clonality was calculated as the square root of Simpson's diversity index over productive rearrangements. In TCRdb, the immuneACCESS table is reduced to in-frame sequences with V and J assigned. These tables do not hold every clone; where another copy was compared, an unresolved V gene accounts for under half, and the others remain unexplained. From that table come the V and J calls and clone size; the DNA was used to work out D and trimming. This sample is represented by about 240,000 clones; approximately 80% of them were singletons. The ten biggest clones cover roughly 2% of the sample.

The sample holds one count of this clone. There is no known antigen for this receptor. No base qualities exist here, and no much larger clone lies one base off it. The V and J ends are trimmed by 2 bases and 0 bases, leaving 14 bases between them. Taken from cysteine to phenylalanine, the CDR3 has 18 residues. CDR3 DNA is the only sequence kept; it has 54 bases, read in frame from the first base. The CDR1 and CDR2 encoded by the germline V gene are SNHLY and FYNNEI. This TCR came from a man between 25 and 39 years old who had recovered from COVID-19. Material: peripheral blood. The rearrangement joined TRBV2 to TRBJ2-6, and TRBD2 may be the D gene, going by 6 matching bases. The DNA is TGTGCCAGCAGTGAAACGGAGGGGACGAGCTCTGGGGCCAACGTCCTGACTTTC. Its amino acids are CASSETEGTSSGANVLTF.